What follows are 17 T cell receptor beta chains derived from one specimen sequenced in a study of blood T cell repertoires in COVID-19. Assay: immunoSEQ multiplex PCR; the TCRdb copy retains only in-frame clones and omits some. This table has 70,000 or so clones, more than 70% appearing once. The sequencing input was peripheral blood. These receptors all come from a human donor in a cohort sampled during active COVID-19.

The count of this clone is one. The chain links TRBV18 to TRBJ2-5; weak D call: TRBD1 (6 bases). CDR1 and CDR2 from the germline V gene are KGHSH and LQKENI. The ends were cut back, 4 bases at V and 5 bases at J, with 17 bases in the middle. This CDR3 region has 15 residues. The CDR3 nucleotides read TGTGCCAGCTCACTGCAGACAGGCCTCATGGAGACCCAGTACTTC. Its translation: CASSLQTGLMETQYF.

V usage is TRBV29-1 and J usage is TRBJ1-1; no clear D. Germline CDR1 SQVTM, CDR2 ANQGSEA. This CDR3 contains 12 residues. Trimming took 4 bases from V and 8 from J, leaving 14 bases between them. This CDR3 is CSVVGTEVEAFF. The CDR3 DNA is TGCAGCGTTGTAGGAACAGAAGTGGAAGCTTTCTTT.

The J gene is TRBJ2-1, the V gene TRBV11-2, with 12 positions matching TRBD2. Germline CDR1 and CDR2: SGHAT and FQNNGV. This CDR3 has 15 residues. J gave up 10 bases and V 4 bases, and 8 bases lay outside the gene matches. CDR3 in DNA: TGTGCCAGCAGCTCCATACTAGCGGGAGGAGGGGAGCAGTTCTTC. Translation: CASSSILAGGGEQFF.

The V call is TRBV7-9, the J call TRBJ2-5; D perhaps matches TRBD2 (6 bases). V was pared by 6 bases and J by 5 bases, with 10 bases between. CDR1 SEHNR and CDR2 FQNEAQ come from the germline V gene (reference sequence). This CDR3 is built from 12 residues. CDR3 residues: CASRDYRETQYF. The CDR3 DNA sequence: TGTGCCAGCAGGGACTATCGGGAGACCCAGTACTTC.

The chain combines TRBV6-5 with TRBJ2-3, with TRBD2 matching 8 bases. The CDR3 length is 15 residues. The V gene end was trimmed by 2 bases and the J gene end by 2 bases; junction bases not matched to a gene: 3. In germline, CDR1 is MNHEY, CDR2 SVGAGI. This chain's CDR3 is CASSYTSGYTDTQYF. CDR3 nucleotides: TGTGCCAGCAGTTACACTAGCGGCTACACAGATACGCAGTATTTT.

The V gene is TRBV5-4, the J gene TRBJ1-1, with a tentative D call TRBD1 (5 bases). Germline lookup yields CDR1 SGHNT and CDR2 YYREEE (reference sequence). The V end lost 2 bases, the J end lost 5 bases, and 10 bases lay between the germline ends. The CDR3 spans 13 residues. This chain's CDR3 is CASSFFRDTEAFF. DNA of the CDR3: TGTGCCAGCAGCTTCTTCAGGGATACTGAAGCTTTCTTT.

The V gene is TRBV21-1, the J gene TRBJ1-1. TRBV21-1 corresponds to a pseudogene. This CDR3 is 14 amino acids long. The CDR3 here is CASSLFVEGTEAFF. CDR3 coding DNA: TGTGCCAGCAGCCTATTCGTTGAGGGCACTGAAGCTTTCTTT.

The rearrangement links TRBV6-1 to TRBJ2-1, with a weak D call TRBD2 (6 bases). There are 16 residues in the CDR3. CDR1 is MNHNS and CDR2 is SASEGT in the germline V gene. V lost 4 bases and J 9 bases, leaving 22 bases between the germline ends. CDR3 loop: CASSVQASSEWGEQFF. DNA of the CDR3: TGTGCCAGCAGTGTCCAGGCTTCTAGCGAGTGGGGTGAGCAGTTCTTC.

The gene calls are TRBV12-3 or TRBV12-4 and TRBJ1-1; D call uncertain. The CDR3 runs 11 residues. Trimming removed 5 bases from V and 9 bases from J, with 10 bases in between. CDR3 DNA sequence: TGTGCCAGCAGTACCCGGGATAAAGCTTTCTTT. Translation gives CASSTRDKAFF.

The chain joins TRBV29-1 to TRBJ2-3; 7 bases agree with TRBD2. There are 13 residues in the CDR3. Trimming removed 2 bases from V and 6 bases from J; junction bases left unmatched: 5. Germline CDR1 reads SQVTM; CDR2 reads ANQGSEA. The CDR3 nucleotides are TGCAGCGTTGAAAAAGATAGCGGGGATACGCAGTATTTT. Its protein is CSVEKDSGDTQYF.

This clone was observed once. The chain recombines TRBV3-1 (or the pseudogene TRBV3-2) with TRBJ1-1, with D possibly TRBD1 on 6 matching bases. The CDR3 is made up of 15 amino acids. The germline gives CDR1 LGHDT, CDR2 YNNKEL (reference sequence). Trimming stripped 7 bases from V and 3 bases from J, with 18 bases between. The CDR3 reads CASKGGASGYTEAFF. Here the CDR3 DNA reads TGTGCCAGCAAAGGGGGGGCAAGTGGTTACACTGAAGCTTTCTTT.

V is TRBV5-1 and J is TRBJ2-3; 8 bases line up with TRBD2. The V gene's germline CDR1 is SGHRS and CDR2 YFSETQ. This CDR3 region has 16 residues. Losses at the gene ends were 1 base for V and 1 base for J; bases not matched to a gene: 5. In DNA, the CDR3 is TGCGCCAGCAGCTTGCTACTAGCGGAAGGCACAGATACGCAGTATTTT. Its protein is CASSLLLAEGTDTQYF. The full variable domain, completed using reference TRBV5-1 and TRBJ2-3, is KAGVTQTPRYLIKTRGQQVTLSCSPISGHRSVSWYQQTPGQGLQFLFEYFSETQRNKGNFPGRFSGRQFSNSRSEMNVSTLELGDSALYLCASSLLLAEGTDTQYFGPGTRLTVL.

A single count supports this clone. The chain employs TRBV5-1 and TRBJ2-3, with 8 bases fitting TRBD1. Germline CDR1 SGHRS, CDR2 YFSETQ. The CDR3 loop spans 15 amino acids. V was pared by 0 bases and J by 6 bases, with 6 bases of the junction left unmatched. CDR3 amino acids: CASSLVGQGADTQYF. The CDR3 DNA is TGCGCCAGCAGCTTGGTCGGACAGGGAGCGGATACGCAGTATTTT. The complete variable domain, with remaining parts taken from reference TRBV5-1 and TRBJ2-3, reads KAGVTQTPRYLIKTRGQQVTLSCSPISGHRSVSWYQQTPGQGLQFLFEYFSETQRNKGNFPGRFSGRQFSNSRSEMNVSTLELGDSALYLCASSLVGQGADTQYFGPGTRLTVL.

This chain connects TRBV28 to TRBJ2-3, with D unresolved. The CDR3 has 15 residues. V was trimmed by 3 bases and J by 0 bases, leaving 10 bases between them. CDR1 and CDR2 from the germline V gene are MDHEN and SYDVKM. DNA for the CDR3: TGTGCCAGCAGTTTGGGTATCGGGAGCACAGATACGCAGTATTTT. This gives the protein CASSLGIGSTDTQYF. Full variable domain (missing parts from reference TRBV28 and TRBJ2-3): DVKVTQSSRYLVKRTGEKVFLECVQDMDHENMFWYRQDPGLGLRLIYFSYDVKMKEKGDIPEGYSVSREKKERFSLILESASTNQTSMYLCASSLGIGSTDTQYFGPGTRLTVL.

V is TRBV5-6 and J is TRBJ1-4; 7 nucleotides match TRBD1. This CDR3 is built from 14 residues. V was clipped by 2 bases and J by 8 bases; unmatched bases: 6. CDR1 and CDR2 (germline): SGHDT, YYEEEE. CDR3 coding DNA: TGTGCCAGCAGCTTTGAGGGGGCGGGCGAAAAACTGTTTTTT. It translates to CASSFEGAGEKLFF. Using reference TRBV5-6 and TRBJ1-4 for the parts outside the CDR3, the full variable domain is DAGVTQSPTHLIKTRGQQVTLRCSPKSGHDTVSWYQQALGQGPQFIFQYYEEEERQRGNFPDRFSGHQFPNYSSELNVNALLLGDSALYLCASSFEGAGEKLFFGSGTQLSVL.

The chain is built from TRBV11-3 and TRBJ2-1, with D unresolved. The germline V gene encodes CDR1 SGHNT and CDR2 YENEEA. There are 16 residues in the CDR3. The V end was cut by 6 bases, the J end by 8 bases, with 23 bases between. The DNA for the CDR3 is TGTGCCAGCAGACCCCCGGAGCTTACAAGCGCAGATGAGCAGTTCTTC. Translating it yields CASRPPELTSADEQFF.

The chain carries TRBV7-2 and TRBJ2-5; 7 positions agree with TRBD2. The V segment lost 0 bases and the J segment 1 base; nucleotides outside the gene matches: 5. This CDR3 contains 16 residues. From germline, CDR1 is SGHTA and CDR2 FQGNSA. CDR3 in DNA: TGTGCCAGCAGCTTAGCGCTAGCGGAGGGCCAAGAGACCCAGTACTTC. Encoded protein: CASSLALAEGQETQYF.